Each of the 21 T cell receptor beta chains below was sequenced from the same sample in a study of cytomegalovirus exposure and HLA in healthy donors. The assay was immunoSEQ multiplex PCR, and TCRdb's table has in-frame clones only and misses some. This sample has tens of thousands of clones, with approximately 90% found just once. Sequenced input: PBMCs. The receptors here all came from a man in his thirties or forties in good health and CMV-seronegative.

The chain is built from TRBV30 and TRBJ1-5; D call uncertain. CDR1 and CDR2 (germline): GTSNPN, SVGIG (reference sequence). V shed 3 bases and J shed 8 bases, with 14 bases lying between them. The length of the CDR3 is 13 residues. CDR3 protein: CAWRQAAGEPQHF. CDR3 DNA sequence: TGTGCCTGGAGGCAGGCGGCCGGGGAGCCCCAGCATTTT.

V and J are TRBV6-1 and TRBJ2-7, with 9 bases that match TRBD1. This CDR3 region has 14 residues. With 5 bases clipped from V and 7 bases from J, the junction kept 9 bases outside the gene matches. CDR1 MNHNS and CDR2 SASEGT come from the germline V gene. The CDR3 loop reads CASSYTGGSGEQYF. The CDR3 bases are TGTGCCAGCAGTTATACAGGGGGCTCGGGAGAGCAGTACTTC.

This clone was recorded once. The chain is built from TRBV5-4 and TRBJ1-5; D is perhaps TRBD1 (6 bases). Germline CDR1 reads SGHNT; CDR2 reads YYREEE (reference sequence). Trimming took 7 bases from V and 3 from J, leaving 11 bases between them. The CDR3 extends over 13 amino acids. The CDR3 DNA reads TGTGCCAGCTCCCACAGGGACAATCAGCCCCAGCATTTT. Protein: CASSHRDNQPQHF.

The chain has TRBV6-5 and TRBJ2-7, with 7 bases aligning to TRBD2. CDR1 MNHEY and CDR2 SVGAGI come from the germline V gene. V was clipped by 4 bases and J by 2 bases; unmatched bases: 8. The CDR3 runs 15 residues. Written as DNA, the CDR3 is TGTGCCAGCAGTTGGGGAGCGGGGAGACCCTACGAGCAGTACTTC. Translation: CASSWGAGRPYEQYF.

This clone was seen just once. The V and J genes are TRBV5-1 and TRBJ1-1; no clear D. The CDR3 consists of 14 residues. Trimming left V 3 bases short and J 0 bases short, with 9 bases between. Germline CDR1 reads SGHRS; CDR2 reads YFSETQ. This chain's CDR3 is CASSSNFMNTEAFF. DNA of the CDR3: TGCGCCAGCAGCTCCAACTTCATGAACACTGAAGCTTTCTTT.

V is TRBV4-1 and J is TRBJ1-2, with 10 bases fitting TRBD1. Germline lookup yields CDR1 MGHRA and CDR2 YSYEKL. V shed 5 bases, J shed 8 bases, and the junction held 8 bases outside the gene matches. The length of the CDR3 is 14 residues. CDR3 sequence: CASSSGTGVKGYTF. The CDR3 DNA sequence: TGCGCCAGCAGCTCCGGGACAGGGGTAAAAGGCTACACCTTC.

V is TRBV6-5 and J is TRBJ2-2; maybe TRBD1 (6 bases). With 7 bases removed from V and 8 bases from J, the gap between germline ends came to 17 bases. The CDR3 is 14 amino acids. Germline V gene sequence: CDR1 MNHEY, CDR2 SVGAGI. The CDR3, as DNA: TGTGCCAGCATCTTAGACAGGCAGGGGGGGGAGCTGTTTTTT. Translating it yields CASILDRQGGELFF.

This rearrangement joins TRBV11-3 to TRBJ2-2; D call uncertain. The V gene's germline CDR1 is SGHNT and CDR2 YENEEA. CDR3 length: 14 amino acids. V gave up 1 base and J gave up 2 bases, with 5 bases separating them. CDR3 region: CASSLVSNTGELFF. The CDR3 DNA reads as TGTGCCAGCAGCTTAGTTTCTAACACCGGGGAGCTGTTTTTT.

This clone was observed once. The J gene is TRBJ1-2, the V gene TRBV6-5; tentatively, D is TRBD1 (6 bases). Trimming stripped 4 bases from V and 1 base from J, with 10 bases between. The CDR3 runs to 14 residues. Germline assignment: CDR1 MNHEY and CDR2 SVGAGI. The CDR3 sequence: CASSWTVDNYGYTF. The CDR3 DNA reads as TGTGCCAGCAGTTGGACAGTAGATAACTATGGCTACACCTTC.

The chain employs TRBV13 and TRBJ2-1; 10 positions match TRBD2. The germline V gene has CDR1 PRHDT and CDR2 FYEKMQ (reference sequence). V was clipped by 2 bases and J by 9 bases; unmatched bases: 7. The CDR3 is made up of 15 amino acids. CDR3 DNA sequence: TGTGCCAGCAGCTTAATGAGCGGGGGGGCCGTTGAGCAGTTCTTC. It encodes CASSLMSGGAVEQFF.

This chain connects TRBV5-6 to TRBJ2-2; a possible D gene is TRBD2 (5 bases). Trimming cost V 1 base and J 4 bases, with 11 bases left between them. The CDR3 is 15 residues long. CDR1 and CDR2 (germline): SGHDT, YYEEEE. CDR3 protein: CASSLSLASTGELFF. In DNA form, the CDR3 reads TGTGCCAGCAGCTTGAGTCTAGCAAGCACCGGGGAGCTGTTTTTT.

This clone was observed a few times. V usage is TRBV2 and J usage is TRBJ2-7, with D possibly matching TRBD1 (6 bases). The germline CDR1 and CDR2 sequences are SNHLY and FYNNEI. The ends were cut back, 8 bases at V and 4 bases at J, with 12 bases in the middle. The CDR3 is 12 amino acids. The CDR3 coding sequence is TGTGCCAGCCAGGGGCCTAAATACGAGCAGTACTTC. Protein product: CASQGPKYEQYF.

This chain joins TRBV6-1 and TRBJ1-4, with no clear D. The CDR3 is 15 residues long. Trimming took 4 bases from V and 7 from J, leaving 16 bases between them. The germline V gene has CDR1 MNHNS and CDR2 SASEGT. For the CDR3, the DNA is TGTGCCAGCAGTGGCCGACCGCTCGGAGGTGAAAAACTGTTTTTT. Translating gives CASSGRPLGGEKLFF.

The chain recombines TRBV15 with TRBJ2-1; D perhaps matches TRBD1 (5 bases). The CDR3 loop spans 12 amino acids. V was cut by 9 bases and J by 8 bases, with 14 bases left in between. Germline V gives CDR1 LNHNV, CDR2 YYDKDF (reference sequence). The DNA of the CDR3 is TGTGCCACGAGTAACACAGGCGATGAGCAGTTCTTC. Its translation: CATSNTGDEQFF.

This clone occurred once. The rearrangement uses TRBV13 and TRBJ2-7; possible D gene TRBD2, 6 bases. The CDR3 is 16 amino acids. The V end lost 5 bases, the J end lost 2 bases, and 19 bases lay between the germline ends. The germline CDR1 and CDR2 sequences are PRHDT and FYEKMQ (reference sequence). CDR3 loop: CASSGTSRLITYEQYF. The CDR3 DNA reads TGTGCCAGCAGCGGAACTAGCCGCCTAATAACCTACGAGCAGTACTTC.

V and J are TRBV6-6 and TRBJ1-1; 9 bases align to TRBD1. The junction had 4 bases not matched to a gene; V was cut back by 1 base and J by 1 base. CDR1 is MNHNY and CDR2 is SVGAGI in the germline V gene (reference sequence). The CDR3 runs to 16 residues. CDR3 in DNA: TGTGCCAGCAGTTACTGGGACAGGGATAAGAACACTGAAGCTTTCTTT. This encodes CASSYWDRDKNTEAFF.

The rearrangement uses TRBV7-3 and TRBJ2-7, with 8 bases fitting TRBD1. Germline-derived CDR1 and CDR2 are SGHTA and FQGTGA. The J segment lost 5 bases and the V segment lost 5 bases, leaving 8 bases of the junction unmatched. This CDR3 is built from 14 residues. The CDR3 protein is CASSTTGVGDEQYF. As DNA, the CDR3 is TGTGCCAGCAGCACGACAGGGGTCGGCGACGAGCAGTACTTC.

J is TRBJ2-1 and V is TRBV25-1, with TRBD1 identical over 7 bases. Trimming took 3 bases from V and 7 from J; bases not matched to a gene: 6. CDR1 and CDR2 from the germline V gene are MGHDK and SYGVNS. The CDR3 is 14 residues long. CDR3 bases: TGTGCCAGCAGTGAGGACAGGCTCAGAAATGAGCAGTTCTTC. It yields the protein CASSEDRLRNEQFF.

This rearrangement joins TRBV19 to TRBJ2-7, with TRBD1 matching over 8 bases. V lost 4 bases and J lost 2; bases outside the gene matches: 1. Germline CDR1 and CDR2: LNHDA and SQIVND (reference sequence). CDR3 length: 13 amino acids. CDR3 DNA sequence: TGTGCCAGTAGTAAGGGACAGGCCTACGAGCAGTACTTC. Translated: CASSKGQAYEQYF.

The DNA for the CDR3 is TGTGCCAGCAGCTTAGGAGGGTTGAACACTGAAGCTTTCTTT. It is translated as CASSLGGLNTEAFF. The rearrangement links TRBV7-9 to TRBJ1-1, with D unresolved. Germline V gives CDR1 SEHNR, CDR2 FQNEAQ (reference sequence). V lost 1 base, J lost 0 bases, and 6 bases lay in between. The CDR3 spans 14 residues.

This rearrangement joins TRBV7-9 to TRBJ2-5, with no clear D. V lost 7 bases and J lost 2, with 8 bases in between. This CDR3 contains 12 residues. CDR1 and CDR2 from the germline V gene are SEHNR and FQNEAQ (reference sequence). This chain's CDR3 is CASTLKQETQYF. The DNA for the CDR3 is TGTGCCAGCACACTCAAACAAGAGACCCAGTACTTC.